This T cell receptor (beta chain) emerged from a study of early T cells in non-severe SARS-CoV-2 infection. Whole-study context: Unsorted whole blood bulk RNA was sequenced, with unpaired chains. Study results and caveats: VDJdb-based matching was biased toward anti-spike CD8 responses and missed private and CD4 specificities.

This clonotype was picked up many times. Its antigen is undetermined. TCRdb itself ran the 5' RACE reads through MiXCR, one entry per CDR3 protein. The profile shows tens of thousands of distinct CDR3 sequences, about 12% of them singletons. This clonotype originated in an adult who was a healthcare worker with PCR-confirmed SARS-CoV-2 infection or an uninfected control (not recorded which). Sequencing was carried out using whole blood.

The CDR3 sequence: CASSSSESGGRFYGYTF. CDR3 coding DNA: TGTGCCAGCAGCTCGTCCGAGTCAGGGGGGCGCTTCTATGGCTACACCTTC. V gene TRBV7-9 combines with J gene TRBJ1-2; 7 positions agree with TRBD1. The CDR3 is 17 amino acids. The ends lost 4 bases at V and 4 bases at J; junction bases unmatched: 15. Germline assignment: CDR1 SEHNR and CDR2 FQNEAQ (reference sequence).